This T cell receptor (beta chain) was retrieved from a study of radiotherapy plus CTLA-4 blockade in lung cancer. Study as a whole: Patients showed objective responses in 18% of cases and disease control in just over 30%.

Produced via immunoSEQ multiplex PCR; TCRdb's table is partial and in-frame only. The repertoire holds about 59,000 clones, with around four fifths as singletons. Overall study results and limits: TCR clones of tumor origin grew in blood after radiotherapy plus ipilimumab. Response was reportedly best predicted by early blood T cell clone dynamics, with interferon-beta.

A word on this clone: Its antigen is undetermined.

The germline CDR1 and CDR2 sequences are MNHNS and SASEGT. This CDR3 region has 14 residues. V dropped 4 bases and J dropped 5 bases, with 12 bases sitting between them. The sample here was peripheral blood, taken from a patient treated with radiotherapy plus ipilimumab. The chain links TRBV6-1 to TRBJ1-5; no reliable D call. The clonotype comes from a human donor with non-small cell lung cancer whose response to radiotherapy plus ipilimumab could not be evaluated. In DNA form, the CDR3 reads TGTGCCAGCAGTGTTGGGCAGGACTATCAGCCCCAGCATTTT. Its protein is CASSVGQDYQPQHF.